What follows is one TCR beta chain and its context. The sample holds a few counts of this clone. No cognate antigen has been identified for it. Base qualities are missing; no much larger clone stands one base away. Library construction relied on the immunoSEQ multiplex PCR assay. This immuneACCESS table, as held by TCRdb, lists in-frame sequences with V and J called but not all clones. Of the missing ones, under half trace to an unresolved V gene in checked studies; the others have no known cause. Present in this sample are 100,000 to 150,000 clones, roughly 90% of which were seen just once. Clones ranked in the top ten supply about 2.7% of the sample. V is pared back by 0 bases and J by 0 bases, with 12 bases lying between the germline termini. From the cysteine up to the phenylalanine, the CDR3 has a length of 16 residues. The retained sequence is limited to the CDR3, 48 bases, with the frame set at the first base. The germline V gene gives CDR1 as MNHEY and CDR2 as SVGAGI.

This entry belongs to a study of control samples from healthy donors and cancer patients (dated by TCRdb to between 2020 and 2021). The chain was built from TRBV6-5 and TRBJ2-7; the D gene is possibly TRBD2, with 5 bases matching. Input material: blood. This TCR was sampled from a man aged 35-49 years in good health. The sequenced DNA: TGTGCCAGCAGTTACTCGGCGGGCAAGAGCTCCTACGAGCAGTACTTC. Its translation reads: CASSYSAGKSSYEQYF.